This passage covers 16 T cell receptor beta chains from one sample sequenced in a study of vaccination effects on CD4 cells after COVID-19. Antigen-specific CD4+ T cells were expanded (with viral peptide pools) by the ViraFEST assay ahead of sequencing. Isolation of CD4+ T cells took place after 10 days of culture. Of the BNT162b2 and mRNA-1273 vaccines, participants received two doses of one or the other. Sequencing was performed with immunoSEQ multiplex PCR; in TCRdb, only in-frame clones are kept and a portion is missing. The sample holds roughly 59,000 clones; around 80% are singletons and the top ten take about 2.1%. Which antigens these TCRs recognize remains unknown. Sequenced material: CD4+ T cells from PBMCs cultured with HCoV-OC43 spike peptides, taken after COVID-19 vaccination. Subset noted: HCoV-OC43 spike overlapping peptide pool stimulation. The receptors were sampled from a human donor who received a COVID-19 vaccine.

This chain connects TRBV28 to TRBJ1-6; D possibly corresponds to TRBD1 (5 bases). In germline, CDR1 is MDHEN, CDR2 SYDVKM. The V end was cut by 6 bases, the J end by 3 bases, with 9 bases between. CDR3 size: 14 residues. The CDR3 sequence: CASRGGGYNSPLHF. The CDR3 DNA sequence: TGTGCCAGCAGGGGGGGAGGCTATAATTCACCCCTCCACTTT.

The chain uses TRBV18 and TRBJ2-1; 9 bases are a match to TRBD2. The CDR3 is 16 residues long. J lost 8 bases, V lost 7 bases, and 15 bases had no gene match. Germline V gives CDR1 KGHSH, CDR2 LQKENI. CDR3 DNA sequence: TGTGCCAGCTTCATACCTCTTAGCGGGGGAGGCGATGAGCAGTTCTTC. Its translation is CASFIPLSGGGDEQFF.

The gene calls are TRBV5-1 and TRBJ1-5, with D unresolved. This CDR3 is built from 15 residues. The ends were cut back, 4 bases at V and 6 bases at J, with 17 bases in the middle. Germline CDR1 is SGHRS and CDR2 is YFSETQ. Here the CDR3 reads CASSPSETGSQPQHF. The CDR3 DNA reads as TGCGCCAGCAGCCCCTCTGAAACGGGAAGTCAGCCCCAGCATTTT.

The V call is TRBV2, the J call TRBJ2-2; 7 bases are a match to TRBD1. The CDR3 is made up of 14 amino acids. Trimming took 7 bases from V and 1 from J; bases not matched to a gene: 3. The V gene's germline CDR1 is SNHLY and CDR2 FYNNEI. This CDR3 is CASKGTVNTGELFF. In DNA, the CDR3 is TGTGCCAGCAAAGGGACAGTGAACACCGGGGAGCTGTTTTTT.

The chain has TRBV6-5 and TRBJ2-7; 9 bases fit TRBD1. The CDR3 consists of 14 residues. Germline V gene data show CDR1 as MNHEY and CDR2 as SVGAGI. V lost 6 bases and J lost 3; bases outside the gene matches: 6. This CDR3 reads CASRTGTGLYEQYV. The CDR3 DNA follows: TGTGCCAGCAGAACTGGGACAGGGCTCTACGAGCAGTACGTC.

The rearrangement uses TRBV19 and TRBJ2-1; 8 positions match TRBD1. The V and J ends lost 5 bases and 2 bases, in that order; junction bases with no gene match: 2. The germline CDR1 and CDR2 sequences are LNHDA and SQIVND (reference sequence). This CDR3 region has 14 residues. CDR3 DNA sequence: TGTGCCAGTAGTCCGGACAGGGCCTACAATGAGCAGTTCTTC. Residues: CASSPDRAYNEQFF.

V usage is TRBV7-9 and J usage is TRBJ2-7, with D possibly being TRBD1 (5 bases). In germline, CDR1 is SEHNR, CDR2 FQNEAQ (reference sequence). V was trimmed by 3 bases and J by 6 bases, leaving 12 bases between them. The CDR3 is 13 residues long. The CDR3 spells CASSLSPDSEQYV. In DNA, the CDR3 is TGTGCCAGCAGCTTGTCCCCCGACAGCGAGCAGTACGTC.

V and J are TRBV24-1 and TRBJ2-6; TRBD1 aligns across 8 bases. The germline V gene encodes CDR1 KGHDR and CDR2 SFDVKD. The CDR3 loop spans 17 amino acids. The ends lost 4 bases at V and 2 bases at J; junction bases unmatched: 6. Written as DNA, the CDR3 is TGTGCCACCAGTGACCCCGGGACAGGTACTGGGGCCAACGTCCTGACTTTC. Translation: CATSDPGTGTGANVLTF.

The chain has TRBV11-3 and TRBJ2-2, with 8 positions matching TRBD1. Losses at the gene ends were 1 base for V and 0 bases for J; bases not matched to a gene: 1. CDR3 size: 16 residues. Germline-derived CDR1 and CDR2 are SGHNT and YENEEA. The CDR3 reads CASSLGTGTNTGELFF. The CDR3 coding sequence is TGTGCCAGCAGCTTAGGGACAGGGACGAACACCGGGGAGCTGTTTTTT.

The chain recombines TRBV2 with TRBJ2-3, with 7 nucleotides matching TRBD2. V dropped 6 bases and J dropped 6; count of bases not matched to a gene: 9. CDR1 and CDR2 from the germline V gene are SNHLY and FYNNEI. This CDR3 has 14 amino acids. Here the CDR3 DNA reads TGTGCCAGCAGGCGGGGGTCCGCCGACGATACGCAGTATTTT. Translating gives CASRRGSADDTQYF.

There are a few counts of this clone. The chain is built from TRBV12-3 or TRBV12-4 and TRBJ2-3; D perhaps matches TRBD1 (6 bases). The CDR3 extends over 13 amino acids. Trimming shortened V by 11 bases and J by 0 bases, and 12 bases separated the two germline ends. As DNA, the CDR3 is TGTGCCGCCGGACAGTATAGCACAGATACGCAGTATTTT. Translating it yields CAAGQYSTDTQYF.

J is TRBJ2-4 and V is TRBV5-6; D gene ambiguous. Trimming left V 4 bases short and J 7 bases short, with 12 bases between. Germline V gene data show CDR1 as SGHDT and CDR2 as YYEEEE. The CDR3 runs to 13 residues. CDR3 sequence reads: CASSPWAANIQYF. The CDR3 DNA reads as TGTGCCAGCAGCCCCTGGGCCGCGAACATTCAGTACTTC. Full variable domain (outside the CDR3, taken from reference TRBV5-6 and TRBJ2-4): DAGVTQSPTHLIKTRGQQVTLRCSPKSGHDTVSWYQQALGQGPQFIFQYYEEEERQRGNFPDRFSGHQFPNYSSELNVNALLLGDSALYLCASSPWAANIQYFGAGTRLSVL.

In this sample, this clone turned up a few times. The rearrangement joins TRBV5-8 to TRBJ2-5, with D perhaps matching TRBD1 (6 bases). Between the trimmed V and J ends, which lost 7 bases and 0 bases, there was a span of 16 bases. Per the germline V gene, CDR1 is SGHTS and CDR2 is YDEGEE. CDR3 length: 15 amino acids. CDR3 region: CASSGQGGYQETQYF. The CDR3 bases are TGTGCCAGCTCGGGACAAGGGGGATACCAAGAGACCCAGTACTTC.

This clone was counted once. The J gene is TRBJ2-4, the V gene TRBV27; unclear D gene. Germline CDR1 and CDR2: MNHEY and SMNVEV (reference sequence). V lost 9 bases to trimming and J lost 0 bases, with 21 bases between them. This CDR3 contains 17 residues. The CDR3 DNA is TGTGCCAGTAGTACTATGCAAGCAGATCTAGCCAAAAACATTCAGTACTTC. Translation gives CASSTMQADLAKNIQYF.

The chain uses TRBV12-5 and TRBJ1-6; the match to TRBD1 covers 9 bases. Germline CDR1 and CDR2: LGHNT and FRNRAP. The CDR3 loop spans 14 amino acids. V lost 5 bases, J lost 9 bases, and 5 bases stayed unmatched. The CDR3 spells CASGLGQGFSPLHF. Here the CDR3 DNA reads TGTGCTAGTGGTCTGGGACAGGGCTTTTCACCCCTCCACTTT.

This chain connects TRBV5-1 to TRBJ2-1; D not resolved. This CDR3 has 16 amino acids. The germline gives CDR1 SGHRS, CDR2 YFSETQ. Trimming took off 0 bases at V and 6 bases at J, with 16 bases between the two ends. The CDR3 nucleotides read TGCGCCAGCAGCTTGGTTGCCAACTACTTCCCCAATGAGCAGTTCTTC. It translates to CASSLVANYFPNEQFF.